The 10 T cell receptor beta chains below were found in one sample sequenced in a study of beta chain features in type 1 diabetes. The study's findings and limits: There was a moderate but significant shortening of TCRB CDR3s in all four CD4+ subsets of Type 1 diabetes patients.

TCRB transcripts that were expressed got sequenced, as all of the isolated RNA had been reverse transcribed. Generated by immunoSEQ multiplex PCR, the TCRdb table keeps only in-frame clones and is missing some. The sample has 300,000 to 400,000 clones, approximately 13% seen once. No antigen has been assigned to these receptors. Sequenced input: naive CD4+ T cells from blood. The receptors were gathered from a woman between 18 and 30 years old with type 1 diabetes.

This clone appeared a few times. Here the CDR3 DNA reads TGTGCCAGCAGTTCGCCTACAACCGGGACTAGCGGGACCCAGTACTTC. It translates to CASSSPTTGTSGTQYF. The chain couples TRBV28 to TRBJ2-5, with 11 bases identical to TRBD2. Germline values: CDR1 MDHEN, CDR2 SYDVKM. This CDR3 has 16 residues. J gave up 7 bases and V 4 bases, and 11 bases lay outside the gene matches.

This chain links TRBV7-8 with TRBJ2-7; 7 bases align to TRBD1. Germline CDR1 is SGHVS and CDR2 is FQNEAQ. The CDR3 covers 14 residues. After removal of 3 bases from V and 0 bases from J, the junction contained 2 bases not matched to a gene. CDR3 DNA sequence: TGTGCCAGCAGCTTGAACAGGGGCTCCTACGAGCAGTACTTC. This encodes CASSLNRGSYEQYF.

This rearrangement joins TRBV18 to TRBJ1-5, with TRBD1 matching 9 bases. J was trimmed by 5 bases and V by 9 bases; bases with no gene match: 11. In germline, CDR1 is KGHSH, CDR2 LQKENI. This CDR3 spans 15 amino acids. The CDR3 protein is CASRLQGAGDQPQHF. The CDR3 coding sequence is TGTGCCAGTAGACTACAGGGGGCTGGGGATCAGCCCCAGCATTTT.

The chain recombines TRBV18 with TRBJ2-7; 10 bases agree with TRBD2. CDR1 is KGHSH, CDR2 LQKENI, per germline. The J segment lost 6 bases and the V segment lost 5 bases, leaving 13 bases of the junction unmatched. The CDR3 sequence is 16 residues long. For the CDR3, the DNA is TGTGCCAGCTCAACCCGAGCGGGAGGGCCCGCCTCCGAGCAGTACTTC. Protein product: CASSTRAGGPASEQYF.

This clone was picked up a small number of times. This sequence joins TRBV5-1 and TRBJ2-1; a weak D match, TRBD2 (5 bases). The germline V gene encodes CDR1 SGHRS and CDR2 YFSETQ. The CDR3 totals 16 residues. The V end lost 0 bases, the J end lost 3 bases, and 13 bases lay between the germline ends. CDR3 protein: CASSLGPSLGYNEQFF. Here the CDR3 DNA reads TGCGCCAGCAGCTTGGGCCCTAGCTTGGGCTACAATGAGCAGTTCTTC.

This clone was recorded a few times. The CDR3 is CATRTGASGSTDTQYF. The CDR3 nucleotides read TGTGCCACCAGAACGGGGGCTAGCGGCAGCACAGATACGCAGTATTTT. The chain uses TRBV15 and TRBJ2-3; possibly TRBD2 for D (7 bases). V lost 6 bases and J lost 0, with 16 bases in between. From germline, CDR1 is LNHNV and CDR2 YYDKDF (reference sequence). The CDR3 consists of 16 residues.

This clone was seen a few times. The chain has TRBV15 and TRBJ1-1, with 8 bases fitting TRBD1. This CDR3 has 13 residues. The J segment lost 11 bases and the V segment lost 5 bases, leaving 10 bases of the junction unmatched. CDR1 and CDR2 from the germline V gene are LNHNV and YYDKDF (reference sequence). CDR3 DNA: TGTGCCACCAGCGATGGACAGGGCGTTTCTGCTTTCTTT. It yields the protein CATSDGQGVSAFF.

This sequence joins TRBV7-9 and TRBJ1-1, with a weak D call TRBD1 (5 bases). V lost 5 bases and J lost 0, with 13 bases in between. Germline V gene sequence: CDR1 SEHNR, CDR2 FQNEAQ (reference sequence). This CDR3 region has 15 residues. CDR3 DNA sequence: TGTGCCAGCAGCCCCCGGCCAGGGTTGAACACTGAAGCTTTCTTT. This sequence encodes CASSPRPGLNTEAFF.

This clone was picked up a small number of times. The DNA of the CDR3 is TGTGCCAGCAGCGTAGGCGCGGTAGTCACAGATACGCAGTATTTT. It translates to CASSVGAVVTDTQYF. J is TRBJ2-3 and V is TRBV9; D is unresolved. The length of the CDR3 is 15 residues. From germline, CDR1 is SGDLS and CDR2 YYNGEE. Trimming shortened V by 0 bases and J by 2 bases, and 10 bases separated the two germline ends.

The rearrangement uses TRBV19 and TRBJ1-5, with unresolved D. The CDR3 is 13 residues long. Trimming shortened V by 4 bases and J by 6 bases, and 10 bases separated the two germline ends. In germline, CDR1 is LNHDA, CDR2 SQIVND (reference sequence). CDR3 nucleotides: TGTGCCAGTAGTAATGTGGGGAGTCAGCCCCAGCATTTT. This translates into CASSNVGSQPQHF.